The 2 T cell receptor beta chains in this list originate from one sample, sequenced in a study of T cells after yellow fever vaccination. TCRdb passed the 5' RACE reads through MiXCR, listing each CDR3 protein once. The data contain about 130,000 distinct CDR3 sequences, about 8.2% of them seen just once; the ten biggest clones take up 40%. Specimen: CD8+ T cells sorted from PBMCs, collected on the day of the yellow fever booster vaccination. These receptor sequences come from a young man who received the YFV17D yellow fever vaccine.

The chain carries TRBV6-5 and TRBJ2-1, with 9 bases identical to TRBD1. CDR3 length equals 15 residues. V gave up 5 bases and J gave up 8 bases; unmatched junction bases: 10. Germline assignment: CDR1 MNHEY and CDR2 SVGAGI. CDR3 in amino acids: CASSTLRDRVHEQFF. DNA of the CDR3: TGTGCCAGCAGTACCCTCCGGGACAGGGTCCATGAGCAGTTCTTC.

This clonotype was counted at least ten times. The rearrangement links TRBV6-5 to TRBJ2-1, with 7 positions matching TRBD1. Germline loops: CDR1 MNHEY, CDR2 SVGAGI. The CDR3 is 17 amino acids. V was clipped by 0 bases and J by 3 bases; unmatched bases: 8. CDR3 DNA sequence: TGTGCCAGCAGTTACTCCCCTCCGGGACAGCTCTACAATGAGCAGTTCTTC. Amino acid sequence: CASSYSPPGQLYNEQFF.